This passage covers 8 T cell receptor beta chains from one sample sequenced in a study of blood T cell repertoires in COVID-19. Profiling relied on immunoSEQ multiplex PCR, and the TCRdb table lists in-frame clones only, not all of them. The sample records about 36,000 clones, 70% to 90% being singletons. Sequencing was performed on peripheral blood. These receptors were taken from a man aged 50-59 years with active COVID-19.

The table lists this clone with a count of one. As DNA, the CDR3 is TGTGCCAGCAGCCCCGAGGGGGCCAACGTCCTGACTTTC. Translated, it gives CASSPEGANVLTF. J is TRBJ2-6 and V is TRBV6-6; D call uncertain. Germline assignment: CDR1 MNHNY and CDR2 SVGAGI (reference sequence). Trimming removed 6 bases from V and 4 bases from J, with 7 bases in between. CDR3 length: 13 amino acids.

V gene TRBV28 combines with J gene TRBJ1-2, with D perhaps TRBD1 (5 bases). CDR3 length equals 13 residues. Germline CDR1 is MDHEN and CDR2 is SYDVKM. Trimming pared 2 bases from V and 8 bases from J, leaving 12 bases between. In DNA form, the CDR3 reads TGTGCCAGCAGTTTAACCCTGGGGGGAGGCTACACCTTC. It yields the protein CASSLTLGGGYTF.

The chain employs TRBV6-4 and TRBJ2-3, with 9 positions matching TRBD2. The CDR3 extends over 17 amino acids. Germline V gene data show CDR1 as MRHNA and CDR2 as SNTAGT. V trimming: 0 bases; J trimming: 6 bases; junction bases outside the gene matches: 10. Here the CDR3 DNA reads TGTGCCAGCAGTGACTCCCCGGGAAGCGGGGGGATTGATACGCAGTATTTT. Residues: CASSDSPGSGGIDTQYF.

The V call is TRBV11-2, the J call TRBJ1-6, with unresolved D. The germline V gene encodes CDR1 SGHAT and CDR2 FQNNGV. Trimming stripped 0 bases from V and 9 bases from J, with 3 bases between. CDR3 length: 12 residues. CDR3 nucleotide sequence: TGTGCCAGCAGCTTAGAACTTTCACCCCTCCACTTT. This gives the protein CASSLELSPLHF.

The table lists this clone with a few counts. For the CDR3, the DNA is TGTGCCAGCAGCCACAAGGGACTAAATGAAAAACTGTTTTTT. Translating gives CASSHKGLNEKLFF. The J gene is TRBJ1-4, the V gene TRBV5-4, with a tentative D call TRBD1 (5 bases). Trimming left V 4 bases short and J 5 bases short, with 12 bases between. This CDR3 comprises 14 residues. Germline V gene lookup returns CDR1 SGHNT and CDR2 YYREEE (reference sequence).

This chain links TRBV7-8 with TRBJ2-1; 8 positions match TRBD2. V shed 2 bases and J 14 bases; nucleotides not matched to a gene: 8. CDR3 length: 13 amino acids. The germline CDR1 and CDR2 sequences are SGHVS and FQNEAQ. The CDR3: CASSLRRGDEEFF. The CDR3 DNA reads as TGTGCCAGCAGCTTACGGCGGGGGGACGAGGAGTTCTTC.

This chain connects TRBV5-4 to TRBJ1-1; D perhaps matches TRBD1 (5 bases). This CDR3 is 15 amino acids long. The germline gives CDR1 SGHNT, CDR2 YYREEE (reference sequence). Deletions cut 4 bases from V and 1 base from J, with 14 bases between. The CDR3 here is CASSPPGLRNTEAFF. The CDR3, as DNA: TGTGCCAGCAGCCCGCCGGGACTGCGGAACACTGAAGCTTTCTTT.

The chain joins TRBV5-1 to TRBJ1-2; TRBD1 is a possible D gene (5 bases). The CDR3 is made up of 14 amino acids. The V gene's germline CDR1 is SGHRS and CDR2 YFSETQ. The germline V and J ends were trimmed by 2 bases and 4 bases, with 12 bases remaining between them. The CDR3 DNA reads TGCGCCAGCAGCTTTGAAGGGGCCCCCTATGGCTACACCTTC. The encoded protein is CASSFEGAPYGYTF.